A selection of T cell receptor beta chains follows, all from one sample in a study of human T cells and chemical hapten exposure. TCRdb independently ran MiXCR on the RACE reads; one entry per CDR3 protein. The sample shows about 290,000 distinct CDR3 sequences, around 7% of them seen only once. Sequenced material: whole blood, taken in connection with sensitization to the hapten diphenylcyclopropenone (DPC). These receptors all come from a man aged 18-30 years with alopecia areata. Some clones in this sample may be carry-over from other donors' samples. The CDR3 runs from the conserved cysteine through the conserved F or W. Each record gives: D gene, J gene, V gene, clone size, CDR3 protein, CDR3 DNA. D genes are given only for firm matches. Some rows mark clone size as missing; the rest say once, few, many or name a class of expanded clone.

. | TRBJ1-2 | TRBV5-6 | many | CASSLRDSTLYTF | TGTGCCAGCAGCTTGAGAGACAGCACTCTTTACACCTTC
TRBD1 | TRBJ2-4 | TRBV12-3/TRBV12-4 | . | CASSLEFGYRGLGNIQYF | TGTGCCAGCAGTTTAGAGTTTGGATACAGGGGGCTAGGAAACATTCAGTACTTC
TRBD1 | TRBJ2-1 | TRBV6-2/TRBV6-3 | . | CASSFLDRGQGNEQFF | TGTGCCAGCAGTTTCCTAGACAGGGGGCAGGGCAATGAGCAGTTCTTC
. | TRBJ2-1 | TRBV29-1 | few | CSGGALEPYNEQFF | TGCAGCGGGGGGGCCTTAGAACCTTACAATGAGCAGTTCTTC
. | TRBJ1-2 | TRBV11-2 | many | CASSTDSTYGYTF | TGTGCCAGCAGCACGGACAGCACCTATGGCTACACCTTC
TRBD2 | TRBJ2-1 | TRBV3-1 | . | CASSPGLEKWGEQFF | TGTGCCAGCAGCCCGGGACTAGAGAAGTGGGGTGAGCAGTTCTTC
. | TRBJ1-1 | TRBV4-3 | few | CASSQIQGRMNTEAFF | TGCGCCAGCAGCCAAATCCAGGGTAGAATGAACACTGAAGCTTTCTTT
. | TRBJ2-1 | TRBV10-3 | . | CAISESLRENEQFF | TGTGCCATCAGTGAGTCGCTAAGGGAAAATGAGCAGTTCTTC
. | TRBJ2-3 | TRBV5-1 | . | CASSQGHGTDTQYF | TGCGCCAGCAGCCAGGGACATGGGACGGATACGCAGTATTTT
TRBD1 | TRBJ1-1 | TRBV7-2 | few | CASSLGGDRDAFF | TGTGCCAGCAGCTTAGGGGGAGACAGGGACGCTTTCTTT
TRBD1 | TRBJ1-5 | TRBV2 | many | CASSVGDRVNQPQHF | TGTGCCAGCAGTGTGGGGGACAGAGTTAATCAGCCCCAGCATTTT
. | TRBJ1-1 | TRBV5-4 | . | CASSSVSGPNTEAFF | TGTGCCAGCAGCTCGGTGAGCGGACCCAACACTGAAGCTTTCTTT
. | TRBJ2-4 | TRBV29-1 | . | CSVEKKEGNIQYF | TGCAGCGTTGAGAAGAAGGAGGGGAACATTCAGTACTTC
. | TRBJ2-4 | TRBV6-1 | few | CASRPGTREAKNIQYF | TGTGCCAGCAGACCCGGGACCAGGGAGGCCAAAAACATTCAGTACTTC
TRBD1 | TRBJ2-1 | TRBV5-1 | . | CASSGGTALSSYNEQFF | TGCGCCAGCAGCGGTGGGACAGCCTTGAGCTCCTACAATGAGCAGTTCTTC
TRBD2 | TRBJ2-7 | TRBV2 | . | CASSEIAGLSYEQYF | TGTGCCAGCAGCGAAATAGCGGGGCTCTCCTACGAGCAGTACTTC
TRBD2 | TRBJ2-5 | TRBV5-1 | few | CASSPGTSGGIGETQYF | TGCGCCAGCAGCCCCGGGACTAGCGGGGGGATCGGGGAGACCCAGTACTTC
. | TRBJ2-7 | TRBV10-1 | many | CASGDTSYEQYF | TGCGCCAGTGGGGACACATCCTACGAGCAGTACTTC
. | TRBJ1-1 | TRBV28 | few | CASSLGVEAFF | TGTGCCAGCAGTTTAGGAGTAGAAGCTTTCTTT
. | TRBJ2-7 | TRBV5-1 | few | CASSASYADYEQYF | TGCGCCAGCAGCGCGTCCTACGCGGACTACGAGCAGTACTTC
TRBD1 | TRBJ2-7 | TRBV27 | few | CASSLSAGGHEQYF | TGTGCCAGCAGTTTATCAGCAGGGGGCCACGAGCAGTACTTC
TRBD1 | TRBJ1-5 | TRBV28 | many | CASRTDRSNQPQHF | TGTGCCAGCAGGACGGACAGGTCGAATCAGCCCCAGCATTTT
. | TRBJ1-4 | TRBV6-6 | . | CASRDRILEEKLFF | TGTGCCAGTCGGGACCGGATTTTGGAAGAAAAACTGTTTTTT
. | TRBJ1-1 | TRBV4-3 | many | CASRRLVNTEAFF | TGCGCCAGCAGGCGCCTTGTGAACACTGAAGCTTTCTTT
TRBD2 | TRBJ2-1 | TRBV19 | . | CASTVAYSVAGDYNEQFF | TGTGCCAGTACCGTGGCCTATTCCGTAGCGGGGGATTACAATGAGCAGTTCTTC
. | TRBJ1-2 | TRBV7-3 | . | CASSPTGPLASYTF | TGTGCCAGCAGCCCCACCGGCCCTTTGGCTAGCTACACCTTC
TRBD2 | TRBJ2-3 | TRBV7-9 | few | CASSSFRLAGGRDTQYF | TGTGCCAGCAGCTCCTTTAGACTAGCGGGGGGGAGAGATACGCAGTATTTT
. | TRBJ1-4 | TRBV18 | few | CASSPPASAREKLFF | TGTGCCAGCTCACCACCGGCAAGTGCAAGAGAAAAACTGTTTTTT
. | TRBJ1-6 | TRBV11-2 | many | CASSLGGARSPLHF | TGTGCCAGCAGCTTAGGGGGGGCTCGATCACCCCTCCACTTT
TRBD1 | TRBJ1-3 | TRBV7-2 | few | CASSPRTGPGNTIYF | TGTGCCAGCAGCCCCAGGACAGGACCCGGAAACACCATATATTTT
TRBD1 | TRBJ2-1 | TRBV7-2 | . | CASSLNRGLYNEQFF | TGTGCCAGCAGCTTAAACAGGGGGCTTTACAATGAGCAGTTCTTC
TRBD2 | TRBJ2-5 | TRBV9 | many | CASSLGLAPETQYF | TGTGCCAGCAGCTTAGGACTAGCCCCAGAGACCCAGTACTTC
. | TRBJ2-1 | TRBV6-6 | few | CASSWGLGEQFF | TGTGCCAGCAGCTGGGGGCTCGGGGAGCAGTTCTTC
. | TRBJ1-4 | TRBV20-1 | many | CSASPATTNEKLFF | TGCAGTGCTAGTCCCGCTACAACTAATGAAAAACTGTTTTTT
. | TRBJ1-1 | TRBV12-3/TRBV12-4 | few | CASRVTGYTEAFF | TGTGCCAGCAGAGTAACAGGGTACACTGAAGCTTTCTTT
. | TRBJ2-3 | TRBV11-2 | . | CASSFLLGPDTQYF | TGTGCCAGCAGCTTCCTACTGGGGCCAGATACGCAGTATTTT
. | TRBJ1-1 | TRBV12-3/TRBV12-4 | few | CASSLSDGTAWHTEAFF | TGTGCCAGCAGTTTATCGGACGGGACTGCTTGGCACACTGAAGCTTTCTTT
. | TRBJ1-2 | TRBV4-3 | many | CASSHDLTTNYGYTF | TGCGCCAGCAGCCATGATTTGACAACCAACTATGGCTACACCTTC
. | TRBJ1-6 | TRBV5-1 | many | CASSLELGYNSPLHF | TGCGCCAGCAGCTTGGAACTTGGCTATAATTCACCCCTCCACTTT
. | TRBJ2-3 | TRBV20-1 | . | CSATPGLRITDTQYF | TGCAGTGCTACACCGGGACTCAGAATCACAGATACGCAGTATTTT
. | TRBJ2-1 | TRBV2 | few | CASSQGKSSYNEQFF | TGTGCCAGCAGTCAGGGGAAAAGCTCCTACAATGAGCAGTTCTTC
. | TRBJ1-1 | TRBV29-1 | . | CSGGNTEAFF | TGCAGCGGGGGGAACACTGAAGCTTTCTTT
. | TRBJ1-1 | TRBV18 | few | CASSPPSGAVNTEAFF | TGTGCCAGCTCACCACCATCAGGGGCGGTGAACACTGAAGCTTTCTTT
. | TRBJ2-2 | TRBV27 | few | CASSLSRPNTGELFF | TGTGCCAGCAGTTTATCCAGGCCGAACACCGGGGAGCTGTTTTTT
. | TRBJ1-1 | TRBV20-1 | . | CSARRGGNTEAFF | TGCAGTGCTAGGAGGGGCGGAAACACTGAAGCTTTCTTT
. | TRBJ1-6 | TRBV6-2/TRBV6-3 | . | CASRGTRGYNSPLHF | TGTGCCAGCAGAGGCACACGGGGTTATAATTCACCCCTCCACTTT
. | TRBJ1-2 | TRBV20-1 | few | CSASRTADGYTF | TGCAGTGCTAGTAGGACAGCGGATGGCTACACCTTC
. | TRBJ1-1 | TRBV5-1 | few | CASSLAGATREAFF | TGCGCCAGCAGCTTGGCGGGGGCAACCCGAGAAGCTTTCTTT
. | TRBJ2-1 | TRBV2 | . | CASSVREEQFF | TGTGCCAGCAGTGTTAGAGAGGAGCAGTTCTTC
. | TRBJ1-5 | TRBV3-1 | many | CASSQGPRGINQPQHF | TGTGCCAGCAGCCAAGGTCCCAGGGGCATCAATCAGCCCCAGCATTTT
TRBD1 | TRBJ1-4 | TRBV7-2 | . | CASSSGTGGMLFF | TGTGCCAGCAGCTCCGGGACAGGGGGGATGCTGTTTTTT
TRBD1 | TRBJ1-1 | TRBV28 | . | CQTGGNTEAFF | TGCCAAACAGGGGGGAACACTGAAGCTTTCTTT
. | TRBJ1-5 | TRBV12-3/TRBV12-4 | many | CASTTREGGQPQHF | TGTGCCAGCACGACTCGCGAAGGGGGACAGCCCCAGCATTTT
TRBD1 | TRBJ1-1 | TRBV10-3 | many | CAISQGQGIRAFF | TGTGCCATCAGTCAAGGACAGGGGATCCGCGCTTTCTTT
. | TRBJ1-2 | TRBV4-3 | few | CASSQDMADDVYIGGYTF | TGCGCCAGCAGCCAAGATATGGCAGACGACGTTTACATAGGCGGCTACACCTTC